Described below is a single TCR beta chain sequence and its context. The antigen remains unidentified. The germline CDR1 and CDR2 sequences are DFQATT and SNEGSKA (reference sequence). V was trimmed by 1 base and J by 2 bases, leaving 9 bases between them. The CDR3 runs to 13 residues. The data are from a study of T-cell memory formation after mild COVID-19. Overall study findings and caveats: Certain responding clones were present in pre-infection memory, suggesting participation of cross-reactive memory. Contracting CD8+ clones were enriched in EMRA, CD4+ mainly in CM and EM. The authors left the SARS-CoV-2 specificity of second-wave clones peaking on day 37 unconfirmed. Contracting clones, day 15 to 85, had balanced CD4/CD8, and later expanders favored CD4+.

TCRdb re-analysed the 5' RACE reads in MiXCR, keeping a single row per CDR3 protein. Of 400,000 to 500,000 distinct CDR3 sequences in the sample, about 19% are singletons; the top ten hold roughly 8.4%. The TCR was taken from an adult woman who had mild COVID-19 (a few samples of this study predate the infection). Cell type and time point are not known. The chain couples TRBV20-1 to TRBJ2-7; D assignment may be TRBD1 or TRBD2 (5 bases each). Sample: PBMCs or a T cell subset sorted from them (not recorded which). In nucleotides, the CDR3 is TGCAGTGCTAGAGTGGGGGATCCCTACGAGCAGTACTTC. It encodes CSARVGDPYEQYF.